The following is a T cell receptor beta chain sequence with its context. This sample is drawn from a study of blood T cell repertoires in COVID-19. Whole-study context: Nucleic acid was either cDNA or gDNA, and it came from T cells, B-cell-depleted T cells, or PBMCs.

Germline CDR1 and CDR2: SNHLY and FYNNEI. The J segment lost 3 bases and the V segment lost 5 bases, leaving 3 bases of the junction unmatched. The CDR3 has 13 residues. Clinical histories supplied by participants themselves formed the basis of cohort assignment. Recovered Cohort 3 donors showed two negative PCRs, clearance, or symptom resolution. Source study methods: Reference gene primer amplification gave estimated nucleated cell counts. The assay was immunoSEQ multiplex PCR, and TCRdb's table has in-frame clones only and misses some. V, J and clone size were drawn from that table, and D and trimming were deduced from the DNA. The table lists 330,000 or so clones, over 80% of them singletons, with about 5% in the top ten.

The chain links TRBV2 to TRBJ2-7, with 8 bases lining up with TRBD1. This TCR derives from a man younger than 40 who had recovered from COVID-19. The specimen sequenced was PBMCs or T cells enriched from blood (not recorded which). In nucleotides, the CDR3 is TGTGCCAGCAGTACAGGGGGATACTACGAGCAGTACTTC. This gives the protein CASSTGGYYEQYF. Full variable domain (missing parts from reference TRBV2 and TRBJ2-7): EPEVTQTPSHQVTQMGQEVILRCVPISNHLYFYWYRQILGQKVEFLVSFYNNEISEKSEIFDDQFSVERPDGSNFTLKIRSTKLEDSAMYFCASSTGGYYEQYFGPGTRLTVT.